This entry lists 21 T cell receptor beta chains sequenced from one sample in a study of cytomegalovirus exposure and HLA in healthy donors. Primers for the PCR totalled 60 Vbeta and 13 Jbeta. Profiled with immunoSEQ multiplex PCR; TCRdb holds only in-frame clones, not every one. The sample contains 200,000 to 250,000 clones, 76% of which appear only once. Material for sequencing was PBMCs. These receptors all come from a man in his late teens or twenties in good health and CMV-seronegative.

The chain employs TRBV5-1 and TRBJ2-3, with D perhaps matching TRBD2 (5 bases). Trimming left V 0 bases short and J 1 base short, with 9 bases between. Germline values: CDR1 SGHRS, CDR2 YFSETQ. The CDR3 totals 15 residues. Here the CDR3 reads CASSLGSVGTDTQYF. The DNA of the CDR3 is TGCGCCAGCAGCTTGGGTAGCGTGGGCACAGATACGCAGTATTTT.

This clone was seen more than once but under ten times. V is TRBV25-1 and J is TRBJ1-2; D call uncertain. V dropped 2 bases and J dropped 8 bases, with 12 bases sitting between them. The CDR3 sequence is 13 residues long. Germline V gene sequence: CDR1 MGHDK, CDR2 SYGVNS. The CDR3 spells CASSEVVGSGYTF. In nucleotides, the CDR3 is TGTGCCAGCAGTGAAGTCGTAGGGAGCGGCTACACCTTC.

The chain recombines TRBV6-5 with TRBJ1-6, with 7 bases that match TRBD1. With 6 bases clipped from V and 7 bases from J, the junction kept 6 bases outside the gene matches. CDR1 is MNHEY, CDR2 SVGAGI, per germline. The CDR3 is 14 residues long. The CDR3 bases are TGTGCCAGCAGCATGAACAGGGGCAATTCACCCCTCCACTTT. Protein sequence: CASSMNRGNSPLHF.

This chain joins TRBV28 and TRBJ2-7; the D gene is possibly TRBD1 (7 bases). V was clipped by 5 bases and J by 6 bases, with 14 bases between them. The CDR3 covers 13 residues. Germline V lookup: CDR1 MDHEN, CDR2 SYDVKM. The CDR3 loop reads CASSRGGGVEQYF. CDR3 bases: TGTGCCAGCAGTCGTGGAGGGGGCGTCGAGCAGTACTTC.

The rearrangement uses TRBV14 and TRBJ2-7, with D possibly matching TRBD2 (5 bases). Germline V gene sequence: CDR1 SGHDN, CDR2 FVKESK. This CDR3 has 14 residues. The V and J ends lost 2 bases and 3 bases respectively, with 11 bases between them. CDR3 sequence: CASSQLEAIYEQYF. The CDR3 region has the DNA TGTGCCAGCAGCCAACTGGAGGCGATCTACGAGCAGTACTTC.

This clone was recorded a few times. This sample includes further DNA sequences coding for the same CDR3. The chain employs TRBV7-9 and TRBJ1-2, with D possibly being TRBD1 (6 bases). Germline V gene lookup returns CDR1 SEHNR and CDR2 FQNEAQ (reference sequence). The CDR3 contains 13 residues. Trimming stripped 5 bases from V and 4 bases from J, with 11 bases between. CDR3 sequence reads: CASSLQGSYGYTF. CDR3 DNA: TGTGCCAGCAGCCTACAGGGAAGCTATGGCTACACCTTC.

V usage is TRBV5-1 and J usage is TRBJ2-3; 8 bases fit TRBD1. With 4 bases clipped from V and 2 bases from J, the junction kept 6 bases outside the gene matches. Germline-derived CDR1 and CDR2 are SGHRS and YFSETQ. The CDR3 length is 15 residues. The CDR3, as DNA: TGCGCCAGCAGCAGGTTGGACAGGGTCACAGATACGCAGTATTTT. Translated, it gives CASSRLDRVTDTQYF.

The rearrangement links TRBV30 to TRBJ1-4; tentatively, D is TRBD1 (6 bases). The germline CDR1 and CDR2 sequences are GTSNPN and SVGIG (reference sequence). V was trimmed by 5 bases and J by 5 bases, leaving 15 bases between them. The CDR3 runs to 14 residues. The CDR3 DNA reads as TGTGCCTGGGATCTAGGCAGGGGAAATGAAAAACTGTTTTTT. It translates to CAWDLGRGNEKLFF.

The gene calls are TRBV5-1 and TRBJ1-4; no clear D. Germline V gene sequence: CDR1 SGHRS, CDR2 YFSETQ. The CDR3 has 13 amino acids. The V end lost 8 bases, the J end lost 2 bases, and 10 bases lay between the germline ends. CDR3 bases: TGCGCCAGGACTAGCCGCACTAATGAAAAACTGTTTTTT. Translation: CARTSRTNEKLFF.

The chain couples TRBV11-1 to TRBJ2-1, with 7 bases identical to TRBD2. Germline trimming cut 5 bases from V and 0 bases from J; bases unmatched to any gene: 10. The CDR3 contains 17 residues. CDR1 is SGHAT and CDR2 is FQDESV in the germline V gene (reference sequence). The CDR3 DNA is TGTGCCAGCAGCCCGAGGGCCGGGGGGAGCTCCTACAATGAGCAGTTCTTC. Protein sequence: CASSPRAGGSSYNEQFF.

The CDR3 sequence is CASSRVGSAGVHGELFF. The CDR3 DNA sequence: TGTGCCAGCAGCCGCGTGGGATCCGCGGGAGTACACGGGGAGCTGTTTTTT. The V gene is TRBV11-1, the J gene TRBJ2-2, with 7 bases aligning to TRBD2. Germline V gives CDR1 SGHAT, CDR2 FQDESV (reference sequence). After removal of 5 bases from V and 7 bases from J, the junction contained 16 bases not matched to a gene. The CDR3 contains 17 residues.

CDR3 DNA: TGTGCCACAAGACAGGAAAAACAGGAGACCCAGTACTTC. Translating it yields CATRQEKQETQYF. J is TRBJ2-5 and V is TRBV2; D is possibly TRBD1 (6 bases). V was trimmed by 10 bases and J by 5 bases, leaving 17 bases between them. This CDR3 contains 13 residues. Germline loops: CDR1 SNHLY, CDR2 FYNNEI.

The chain uses TRBV6-1 and TRBJ1-5; TRBD1 matches at 7 bases. This CDR3 contains 12 residues. The V segment lost 11 bases and the J segment 7 bases; nucleotides outside the gene matches: 8. In germline, CDR1 is MNHNS, CDR2 SASEGT. In DNA, the CDR3 is TGTGCCGTACAACAGGGGAACCAGCCCCAGCATTTT. This sequence encodes CAVQQGNQPQHF.

The chain uses TRBV6-4 and TRBJ2-2; D is possibly TRBD1 (5 bases). Trimming stripped 3 bases from V and 3 bases from J, with 8 bases between. Germline V gene lookup returns CDR1 MRHNA and CDR2 SNTAGT. CDR3 length: 14 residues. This CDR3 is CASSEGQYTGELFF. CDR3 bases: TGTGCCAGCAGTGAGGGGCAGTACACCGGGGAGCTGTTTTTT.

The chain employs TRBV9 and TRBJ1-3, with no clear D. The CDR3 has 14 residues. Per germline, CDR1 SGDLS and CDR2 YYNGEE. V lost 0 bases to trimming and J lost 3 bases, with 7 bases between them. The chain's CDR3 is CASSVGRGGNTIYF. The CDR3 DNA reads as TGTGCCAGCAGCGTAGGACGGGGTGGAAACACCATATATTTT.

The chain has TRBV28 and TRBJ1-5; no definite D call. CDR1 MDHEN and CDR2 SYDVKM come from the germline V gene. The CDR3 contains 16 residues. Between the trimmed V and J ends, which lost 3 bases and 6 bases, there was a span of 18 bases. This chain's CDR3 is CASSFEGMVASQPQHF. The CDR3 DNA reads as TGTGCCAGCAGTTTCGAGGGTATGGTAGCGAGTCAGCCCCAGCATTTT.

The chain links TRBV28 to TRBJ2-7, with 9 bases identical to TRBD1. This CDR3 spans 18 amino acids. Germline assignment: CDR1 MDHEN and CDR2 SYDVKM. J gave up 5 bases and V 3 bases, and 17 bases lay outside the gene matches. CDR3 region: CASSFPPSTGGKRNEQYF. In nucleotides, the CDR3 is TGTGCCAGCAGTTTTCCTCCCTCGACAGGGGGTAAAAGGAACGAGCAGTACTTC. The full variable domain, in which reference TRBV28 and TRBJ2-7 provide the parts outside the CDR3, is DVKVTQSSRYLVKRTGEKVFLECVQDMDHENMFWYRQDPGLGLRLIYFSYDVKMKEKGDIPEGYSVSREKKERFSLILESASTNQTSMYLCASSFPPSTGGKRNEQYFGPGTRLTVT.

This clone was detected a few times. The chain employs TRBV11-1 and TRBJ2-5, with 8 bases lining up with TRBD2. Germline V gives CDR1 SGHAT, CDR2 FQDESV (reference sequence). This CDR3 has 17 residues. V lost 1 base to trimming and J lost 3 bases; unmatched junction nucleotides: 10. The DNA for the CDR3 is TGTGCCAGCAGCTTAGGCGTGACTAGCGATCATAAAGAGACCCAGTACTTC. Its protein is CASSLGVTSDHKETQYF.

The V gene is TRBV19, the J gene TRBJ2-1, with 10 bases lining up with TRBD2. The CDR3 loop spans 15 amino acids. After removal of 7 bases from V and 9 bases from J, the junction contained 12 bases not matched to a gene. Germline CDR1 and CDR2: LNHDA and SQIVND (reference sequence). The CDR3 DNA reads as TGTGCCAGTACGAGGGGGGGCACTAGCGGGACTGAGCAGTTCTTC. Encoded protein: CASTRGGTSGTEQFF.

The chain carries TRBV7-9 and TRBJ2-7; 8 bases map to TRBD1. The germline V gene has CDR1 SEHNR and CDR2 FQNEAQ (reference sequence). Trimming took 4 bases from V and 4 from J; bases not matched to a gene: 6. The CDR3 length is 14 residues. For the CDR3, the DNA is TGTGCCAGCAGCTCCGCAGGGGGCACGTACGAGCAGTACTTC. Translated, it gives CASSSAGGTYEQYF. Variable domain in full (rest from reference TRBV7-9 and TRBJ2-7): DTGVSQNPRHKITKRGQNVTFRCDPISEHNRLYWYRQTLGQGPEFLTYFQNEAQLEKSRLLSDRFSAERPKGSFSTLEIQRTEQGDSAMYLCASSSAGGTYEQYFGPGTRLTVT.

The rearrangement uses TRBV29-1 and TRBJ2-7, with 10 bases lining up with TRBD2. This CDR3 region has 16 residues. The germline V gene encodes CDR1 SQVTM and CDR2 ANQGSEA. V lost 0 bases, J lost 1 base, and 6 bases stayed unmatched. As DNA, the CDR3 is TGCAGCGTTGAAGAAGGGACTAGCGCTGGGTCCTACGAGCAGTACTTC. Residues: CSVEEGTSAGSYEQYF.